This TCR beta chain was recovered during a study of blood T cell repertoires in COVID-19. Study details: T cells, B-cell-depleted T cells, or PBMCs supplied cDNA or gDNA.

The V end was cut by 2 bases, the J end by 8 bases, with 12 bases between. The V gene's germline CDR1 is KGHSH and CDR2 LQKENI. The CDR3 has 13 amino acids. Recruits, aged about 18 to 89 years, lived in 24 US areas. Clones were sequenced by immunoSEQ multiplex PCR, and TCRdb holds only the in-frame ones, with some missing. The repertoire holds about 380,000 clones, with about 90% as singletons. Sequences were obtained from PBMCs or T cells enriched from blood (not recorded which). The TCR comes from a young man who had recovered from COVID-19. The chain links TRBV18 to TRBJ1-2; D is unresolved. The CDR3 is CASSPTDSRGYTF. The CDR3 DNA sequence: TGTGCCAGCTCACCAACCGACTCTCGGGGCTACACCTTC.